Below are 23 T cell receptor beta chains sequenced from a single sample in a study of T cell changes during pregnancy in multiple sclerosis. Clones were read by immunoSEQ multiplex PCR, and TCRdb kept only the in-frame ones, dropping some. The sample has tens of thousands of clones, about 92% seen once; the top ten hold approximately 3%. This sample comprised CD8+ T cells from peripheral blood mononuclear cells, obtained before pregnancy. All receptors come from a female donor with multiple sclerosis, enrolled in a pregnancy study.

The V call is TRBV4-1, the J call TRBJ2-7, with 7 bases aligning to TRBD1. V shed 0 bases, J shed 1 base, and the junction held 9 bases outside the gene matches. This CDR3 region has 17 residues. Germline loops: CDR1 MGHRA, CDR2 YSYEKL. DNA for the CDR3: TGCGCCAGCAGCCAAGAGGGTACAGGGGCCCAATCCTACGAGCAGTACTTC. Protein: CASSQEGTGAQSYEQYF.

The chain is built from TRBV10-1 and TRBJ2-7, with D possibly being TRBD2 (5 bases). Between the trimmed V and J ends, which lost 10 bases and 0 bases, there was a span of 22 bases. Germline CDR1 WNHNN, CDR2 SYGVQD (reference sequence). This CDR3 is 16 amino acids long. The CDR3 region is CATPGYGVPISYEQYF. The CDR3 DNA reads TGCGCCACCCCAGGATACGGGGTCCCTATCTCCTACGAGCAGTACTTC.

V and J are TRBV30 and TRBJ1-1, with D tentatively TRBD1 (5 bases). Trimming removed 8 bases from V and 5 bases from J, with 15 bases in between. The CDR3 totals 12 residues. The V gene's germline CDR1 is GTSNPN and CDR2 SVGIG (reference sequence). The CDR3 DNA reads as TGTGCCGGCCCCGGGACTCTTACTGAAGCTTTCTTT. As protein: CAGPGTLTEAFF.

The chain links TRBV13 to TRBJ2-2, with a weak D call TRBD2 (6 bases). Trimming removed 4 bases from V and 6 bases from J, with 15 bases in between. There are 15 residues in the CDR3. Germline loops: CDR1 PRHDT, CDR2 FYEKMQ (reference sequence). The chain's CDR3 is CASSSPPPGAGELFF. CDR3 nucleotide sequence: TGTGCCAGCAGCTCGCCGCCCCCGGGGGCCGGGGAGCTGTTTTTT.

CDR3 protein: CASSREGLAPQETQYF. CDR3 nucleotides: TGTGCCAGCAGCCGGGAGGGACTAGCTCCACAAGAGACCCAGTACTTC. This chain links TRBV5-6 with TRBJ2-5; TRBD2 matches 9 bases. Trimming cost V 4 bases and J 2 bases; bases outside gene matches: 9. Germline CDR1 SGHDT, CDR2 YYEEEE. This CDR3 region has 16 residues.

The V and J genes are TRBV19 and TRBJ2-7, with TRBD2 identical over 8 bases. The J segment lost 0 bases and the V segment lost 3 bases, leaving 4 bases of the junction unmatched. This CDR3 has 15 residues. CDR1 and CDR2 from the germline V gene are LNHDA and SQIVND (reference sequence). CDR3 amino acids: CASSIGSGGSYEQYF. CDR3 in DNA: TGTGCCAGTAGTATTGGGAGCGGGGGCTCCTACGAGCAGTACTTC. Drawing the rest from reference TRBV19 and TRBJ2-7, the complete variable domain is DGGITQSPKYLFRKEGQNVTLSCEQNLNHDAMYWYRQDPGQGLRLIYYSQIVNDFQKGDIAEGYSVSREKKESFPLTVTSAQKNPTAFYLCASSIGSGGSYEQYFGPGTRLTVT.

J is TRBJ2-1 and V is TRBV11-2; D unclear. The CDR3 sequence is 12 residues long. V lost 1 base to trimming and J lost 10 bases, with 8 bases between them. Germline CDR1 SGHAT, CDR2 FQNNGV. CDR3 in DNA: TGTGCCAGCAGCTTAGGGTTGGAGGAGCAGTTCTTC. Its translation: CASSLGLEEQFF.

This clone was picked up a small number of times. The CDR3 spells CSVPWVAGDNEQFF. The CDR3 coding sequence is TGCAGCGTTCCCTGGGTAGCGGGGGACAATGAGCAGTTCTTC. This chain connects TRBV29-1 to TRBJ2-1, with TRBD2 matching over 9 bases. Germline trimming cut 5 bases from V and 5 bases from J; bases unmatched to any gene: 7. This CDR3 region has 14 residues. In germline, CDR1 is SQVTM, CDR2 ANQGSEA.

The chain is built from TRBV7-6 and TRBJ1-4, with 7 bases fitting TRBD1. The CDR3 covers 16 residues. Trimming took 2 bases from V and 8 from J; bases not matched to a gene: 11. The germline V gene has CDR1 SGHVS and CDR2 FNYEAQ. The CDR3 loop reads CASSLLHGRGEEKLFF. For the CDR3, the DNA is TGTGCCAGCAGCTTACTTCATGGCAGGGGGGAGGAAAAACTGTTTTTT.

The chain has TRBV11-2 and TRBJ2-5; TRBD1 is a possible D gene (5 bases). The V gene lost 5 bases and the J gene lost 2 bases, with 12 bases spanning the gap. This CDR3 is built from 14 residues. Germline lookup yields CDR1 SGHAT and CDR2 FQNNGV. In nucleotides, the CDR3 is TGTGCCAGCAGCCCGACAGAGGTTCAAGAGACCCAGTACTTC. Protein sequence: CASSPTEVQETQYF.

Concerning this clone: Possible read error: a much larger clone is one base away. The sample contains more than one DNA sequence encoding this CDR3. J is TRBJ1-6 and V is TRBV6-4; D may be TRBD1 (6 bases). The CDR3 spans 15 residues. Per the germline V gene, CDR1 is MRHNA and CDR2 is SNTAGT. The CDR3 region has the DNA TGTGCCAGCAGTGCCGGGGCAGGGGCGAATTCACCTCTCCACTTT. Translated, it gives CASSAGAGANSPLHF.

This chain connects TRBV9 to TRBJ1-1, with TRBD1 matching 7 bases. V gave up 3 bases and J gave up 8 bases; unmatched junction bases: 10. The CDR3 totals 14 residues. The germline gives CDR1 SGDLS, CDR2 YYNGEE. CDR3 in amino acids: CASSELIGTAEAFF. CDR3 sequence (DNA): TGTGCCAGCAGCGAGTTGATCGGGACAGCAGAAGCTTTCTTT.

V gene TRBV7-3 combines with J gene TRBJ2-3; 8 bases are shared with TRBD2. The ends lost 2 bases at V and 7 bases at J; junction bases unmatched: 17. The CDR3 is 18 amino acids. Looked up from germline, CDR1 is SGHTA and CDR2 is FQGTGA. In nucleotides, the CDR3 is TGTGCCAGCAGCTTATGGGGCGGGGGGCCTCCCCCCCGATATACGCAGTATTTT. The encoded protein is CASSLWGGGPPPRYTQYF.

The chain carries TRBV7-2 and TRBJ2-5, with D perhaps matching TRBD2 (7 bases). The CDR3 covers 15 residues. The V gene lost 1 base and the J gene lost 2 bases, with 11 bases spanning the gap. Germline V gene data show CDR1 as SGHTA and CDR2 as FQGNSA. CDR3 sequence (DNA): TGTGCCAGCAGCTTAGGGGGGGGCCCACAAGAGACCCAGTACTTC. This translates into CASSLGGGPQETQYF.

The chain uses TRBV2 and TRBJ2-7; 7 bases agree with TRBD1. Germline CDR1 and CDR2: SNHLY and FYNNEI. V lost 3 bases, J lost 3 bases, and 5 bases stayed unmatched. This CDR3 is built from 14 residues. The CDR3 nucleotides are TGTGCCAGCAGTGAGACAGGGTCCGACTACGAGCAGTACTTC. Amino acid sequence: CASSETGSDYEQYF.

The chain employs TRBV4-3 and TRBJ2-2; 9 bases line up with TRBD1. J was trimmed by 7 bases and V by 5 bases; bases with no gene match: 5. The CDR3 totals 14 residues. Germline loops: CDR1 LGHNA, CDR2 YSLEER. The DNA of the CDR3 is TGCGCCAGCAGCTTCCGACAGGGGGACGGGGAGCTGTTTTTT. Amino acids: CASSFRQGDGELFF.

This chain uses TRBV7-9 with TRBJ2-7; D is possibly TRBD1 (5 bases). Germline CDR1 and CDR2: SEHNR and FQNEAQ (reference sequence). Trimming pared 5 bases from V and 6 bases from J, leaving 11 bases between. This CDR3 contains 12 residues. CDR3 DNA: TGTGCCAGCAGCACAGGTTCGGGCGAGCAGTACTTC. It translates to CASSTGSGEQYF.

The CDR3 sequence: CASSAGQEGPNTEAFF. The CDR3 coding sequence is TGCGCCAGCAGCGCTGGACAGGAGGGTCCAAACACTGAAGCTTTCTTT. The chain uses TRBV4-3 and TRBJ1-1, with TRBD1 matching 7 bases. V shed 5 bases, J shed 2 bases, and the junction held 11 bases outside the gene matches. The CDR3 has 16 amino acids. Germline loops: CDR1 LGHNA, CDR2 YSLEER.

This clone was seen a single time. V usage is TRBV5-4 and J usage is TRBJ1-1; D call uncertain. CDR1 SGHNT and CDR2 YYREEE come from the germline V gene (reference sequence). The V end was cut by 0 bases, the J end by 6 bases, with 6 bases between. The length of the CDR3 is 12 residues. This CDR3 is CASSLESAEAFF. CDR3 sequence (DNA): TGTGCCAGCAGCTTGGAATCCGCTGAAGCTTTCTTT.

V usage is TRBV7-9 and J usage is TRBJ1-2; 10 nucleotides agree with TRBD1. The V and J ends lost 3 bases and 8 bases, in that order; junction bases with no gene match: 9. Germline values: CDR1 SEHNR, CDR2 FQNEAQ (reference sequence). The CDR3 runs 15 residues. The CDR3 DNA reads as TGTGCCAGCAGCTTCACCGGGACAGGGGTCTTGGGCTACACCTTC. Translation gives CASSFTGTGVLGYTF.

The chain has TRBV6-5 and TRBJ1-2; no reliable D call. CDR1 and CDR2 (germline): MNHEY, SVGAGI. Trimming left V 4 bases short and J 4 bases short, with 4 bases between. The CDR3 length is 11 residues. The CDR3 spells CASSSLYGYTF. The CDR3 DNA reads as TGTGCCAGCAGTTCACTCTATGGCTACACCTTC.

The V call is TRBV30, the J call TRBJ1-1; a weak D match, TRBD1 (5 bases). Germline values: CDR1 GTSNPN, CDR2 SVGIG (reference sequence). The CDR3 has 15 amino acids. V lost 4 bases and J lost 0, with 15 bases in between. CDR3 in DNA: TGTGCCTGGACCCCTATCTCAGGGATGAACACTGAAGCTTTCTTT. Protein sequence: CAWTPISGMNTEAFF.

The genes are TRBV13 and TRBJ1-2, with TRBD1 matching 10 bases. This CDR3 region has 17 residues. The J segment lost 7 bases and the V segment lost 4 bases, leaving 15 bases of the junction unmatched. Germline CDR1 reads PRHDT; CDR2 reads FYEKMQ (reference sequence). CDR3 DNA sequence: TGTGCCAGCAGCTCCCCTTCGGCGGGACAGGGGATCTCTGGCTACACCTTC. Its translation is CASSSPSAGQGISGYTF.